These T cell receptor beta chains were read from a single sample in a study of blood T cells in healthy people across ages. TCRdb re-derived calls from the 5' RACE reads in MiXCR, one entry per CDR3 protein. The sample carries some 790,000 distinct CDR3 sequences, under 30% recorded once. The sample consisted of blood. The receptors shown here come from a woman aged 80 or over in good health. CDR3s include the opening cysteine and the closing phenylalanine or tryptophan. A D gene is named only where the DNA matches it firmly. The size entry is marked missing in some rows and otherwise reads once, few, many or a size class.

DNA: TGTGCCAGCAGTTCCCCCGGGACAGGACGCAACTATGGCTACACCTTC
CDR3: CASSSPGTGRNYGYTF
D: TRBD1
size: once
V: TRBV7-9
J: TRBJ1-2

DNA: TGTGCCAGCAGCTTAGCCGCAGGCTATAGCAATCAGCCCCAGCATTTT
CDR3: CASSLAAGYSNQPQHF
D: -
size: many
V: TRBV7-8
J: TRBJ1-5

DNA: TGTGCCAGCAGCTCCGGGTCGCCCAAAAACATTCAGTACTTC
CDR3: CASSSGSPKNIQYF
D: -
size: many
V: TRBV6-5
J: TRBJ2-4

DNA: TGTGCCAACAGTTCCTCCGGGACAGACACAGATACGCAGTATTTT
CDR3: CANSSSGTDTDTQYF
D: TRBD1
size: -
V: TRBV6-5
J: TRBJ2-3

DNA: TGTGCCAGCAGTGACTCCCGGGGGGGCTACAATGAGCAGTTCTTC
CDR3: CASSDSRGGYNEQFF
D: TRBD2
size: once
V: TRBV6-4
J: TRBJ2-1

DNA: TGCGCCAGCAGCCAAGCAGCGCAGCAGGGAAACATTCAGTACTTC
CDR3: CASSQAAQQGNIQYF
D: -
size: many
V: TRBV4-3
J: TRBJ2-4

DNA: TGTGCCAGCAGTGATTGGACAGGGGGCACAGGGCACTGTGGCTACACCTTC
CDR3: CASSDWTGGTGHCGYTF
D: TRBD1
size: few
V: TRBV6-1
J: TRBJ1-2

DNA: TGTGCCAGCAGCTTATCCACCGGGACGAACTACAATGAGCAGTTCTTC
CDR3: CASSLSTGTNYNEQFF
D: -
size: many
V: TRBV7-2
J: TRBJ2-1

DNA: TGTGCCAGCAGTGCCGACAGGGGGCCGAACACCGGGGAGCTGTTTTTT
CDR3: CASSADRGPNTGELFF
D: TRBD1
size: -
V: TRBV2
J: TRBJ2-2

DNA: TGTGCCAGCAGCCCCCGCCAGGTGGAGACCCAGTACTTC
CDR3: CASSPRQVETQYF
D: -
size: many
V: TRBV7-2
J: TRBJ2-5

DNA: TGTGCCAGCAGTTTGGGGGCTTACAATGAGCAGTACTTC
CDR3: CASSLGAYNEQYF
D: -
size: -
V: TRBV12-3/TRBV12-4
J: TRBJ2-7

DNA: TGCGCCAGCAGCCAGGGGTGGAACGGGGAGCTGTTTTTT
CDR3: CASSQGWNGELFF
D: -
size: few
V: TRBV4-3
J: TRBJ2-2

DNA: TGTGCCAGCAGCCCCGGGACGAGGAACATGAACACTGAAGCTTTCTTT
CDR3: CASSPGTRNMNTEAFF
D: -
size: few
V: TRBV7-9
J: TRBJ1-1

DNA: TGTGCCAGCACCTCTCAGGGGTCCAAGGGAGGCTACGAGCAGTACTTC
CDR3: CASTSQGSKGGYEQYF
D: -
size: many
V: TRBV6-2/TRBV6-3
J: TRBJ2-7

DNA: TGTGCCAGCAGCCGAGGGGGGCAGGGGTGGAACATTCAGTACTTC
CDR3: CASSRGGQGWNIQYF
D: -
size: many
V: TRBV11-2
J: TRBJ2-4

DNA: TGCGCCAGCAGCCAAGATAGCGGGAGCTCCTACAATGAGCAGTTCTTC
CDR3: CASSQDSGSSYNEQFF
D: TRBD2
size: many
V: TRBV4-3
J: TRBJ2-1

DNA: TGCAGTGCATCGCCGGGACAGGGGGCGGCGGGCTATGGCTACACCTTC
CDR3: CSASPGQGAAGYGYTF
D: TRBD1
size: many
V: TRBV20-1
J: TRBJ1-2

DNA: TGCGCCAGCAGCTTTGGACAGGGGGCCTGGGAGCTGTTTTTT
CDR3: CASSFGQGAWELFF
D: TRBD1
size: -
V: TRBV12-3/TRBV12-4
J: TRBJ2-2

DNA: TGTGCCAGCAGTGAGACAGGGAGTAGAGAGCAGTACTTC
CDR3: CASSETGSREQYF
D: TRBD1
size: many
V: TRBV6-4
J: TRBJ2-7

DNA: TGCGCCAGCAGCCAAGATGGGGGGACAGGGGGCAACTATGGCTACACCTTC
CDR3: CASSQDGGTGGNYGYTF
D: TRBD1
size: many
V: TRBV4-3
J: TRBJ1-2

DNA: TGTGCCAGCAGACGACAGGGGGTTGGGAATTCACCCCTCCACTTT
CDR3: CASRRQGVGNSPLHF
D: TRBD1
size: -
V: TRBV12-3/TRBV12-4
J: TRBJ1-6

DNA: TGCGCCAGCAGCAACAGGGCTCCCTATGGCTACACCTTC
CDR3: CASSNRAPYGYTF
D: -
size: -
V: TRBV5-1
J: TRBJ1-2

DNA: TGTGCCAGCAGCTTCGGGCGAACCTTTCCCCGGGGAGAGCAGTACTTC
CDR3: CASSFGRTFPRGEQYF
D: -
size: few
V: TRBV7-2
J: TRBJ2-5

DNA: TGTGCCAGTACCGATGGGCTAGAGGGCTACAATGAGCAGTTCTTC
CDR3: CASTDGLEGYNEQFF
D: -
size: -
V: TRBV19
J: TRBJ2-1

DNA: TGCAGCGTTGACATGACAGGGAGCGGCTACAATGAGCAGTTCTTC
CDR3: CSVDMTGSGYNEQFF
D: TRBD1
size: many
V: TRBV29-1
J: TRBJ2-1

DNA: TGCAGCGTTAGCGTGGGGGGGACAGATACGCAGTATTTT
CDR3: CSVSVGGTDTQYF
D: TRBD2
size: many
V: TRBV29-1
J: TRBJ2-3

DNA: TGCAGTGCTAGGGAGGCGAGACTAGAGACCCAGTACTTC
CDR3: CSAREARLETQYF
D: -
size: many
V: TRBV20-1
J: TRBJ2-5

DNA: TGTGCCAGCAGCCAGAGGTGGGCAGATACGCAGTATTTT
CDR3: CASSQRWADTQYF
D: -
size: many
V: TRBV7-2
J: TRBJ2-3

DNA: TGCAGTGCTAGACACGGGGGGGGTTCCTACAATGAGCAGTTCTTC
CDR3: CSARHGGGSYNEQFF
D: TRBD2
size: -
V: TRBV20-1
J: TRBJ2-1

DNA: TGTGCCAGCAGCTTGCGGGCGGCGAACACCGGGGAGCTGTTTTTT
CDR3: CASSLRAANTGELFF
D: -
size: -
V: TRBV5-6
J: TRBJ2-2

DNA: TGTGCCACCCAGTTAACAGGAGCCCAGCCCCAGCATTTT
CDR3: CATQLTGAQPQHF
D: -
size: few
V: TRBV6-2/TRBV6-3
J: TRBJ1-5

DNA: TGTGCCAGCAGCACCACTAGCGGGGGGGCAAAGACCCAGTACTTC
CDR3: CASSTTSGGAKTQYF
D: TRBD2
size: many
V: TRBV7-9
J: TRBJ2-5

DNA: TGTGCCAGCAGCCCCCGAGCGGGGTACGATACGCAGTATTTT
CDR3: CASSPRAGYDTQYF
D: TRBD2
size: many
V: TRBV7-2
J: TRBJ2-3

DNA: TGTGCCAGCAGTTTCAACGGGGTGAGCACAGATACGCAGTATTTT
CDR3: CASSFNGVSTDTQYF
D: -
size: many
V: TRBV27
J: TRBJ2-3

DNA: TGTGCCAGCAGCTTTCTTGGGACCCTCTCGGACTATGGCTACACCTTC
CDR3: CASSFLGTLSDYGYTF
D: -
size: many
V: TRBV5-6
J: TRBJ1-2

DNA: TGTGCCAGCAGCCCCCAAACAGGTCTAGCCAAAAACATTCAGTACTTC
CDR3: CASSPQTGLAKNIQYF
D: -
size: -
V: TRBV28
J: TRBJ2-4

DNA: TGTGCCAGCAGCCAACAAGCGGGGGCGGGAAGCACGCAGTATTTT
CDR3: CASSQQAGAGSTQYF
D: TRBD2
size: many
V: TRBV3-1
J: TRBJ2-3

DNA: TGCAGCGTCTCGACACGGGAGACCCAGTACTTC
CDR3: CSVSTRETQYF
D: -
size: -
V: TRBV29-1
J: TRBJ2-5

DNA: TGCGCCAGCAGCTTGGTCGCAGGGGGTGCCGGGGAGCTGTTTTTT
CDR3: CASSLVAGGAGELFF
D: TRBD1
size: many
V: TRBV5-1
J: TRBJ2-2

DNA: TGTGCCAGCAGAAAAGGACAGGGAAACAACTATGGCTACACCTTC
CDR3: CASRKGQGNNYGYTF
D: TRBD1
size: many
V: TRBV12-3/TRBV12-4
J: TRBJ1-2

DNA: TGTGCCAGCAGTTTCTCCGGGACAGGGGGGAGTGATACGCAGTATTTT
CDR3: CASSFSGTGGSDTQYF
D: TRBD1
size: -
V: TRBV6-2/TRBV6-3
J: TRBJ2-3

DNA: TGTGCCAGCAGGGGATTGGGACTGAACAAAAACATTCAGTACTTC
CDR3: CASRGLGLNKNIQYF
D: -
size: -
V: TRBV6-2/TRBV6-3
J: TRBJ2-4

DNA: TGTGCCAGCGCTACAGGCTCTGGGGCCAACGTCCTGACTTTC
CDR3: CASATGSGANVLTF
D: -
size: many
V: TRBV6-1
J: TRBJ2-6

DNA: TGTGCCAGCAGTTCTTGGGGGGTCAATGAGCAGTTCTTC
CDR3: CASSSWGVNEQFF
D: -
size: once
V: TRBV12-3/TRBV12-4
J: TRBJ2-1

DNA: TGTGCCAGCAGTGCGGGACTCAAAGACAATGAGCAGTTCTTC
CDR3: CASSAGLKDNEQFF
D: -
size: many
V: TRBV2
J: TRBJ2-1

DNA: TGCGCCAGCAGCTTAGAGGGAACCGGGACTAGCGGGGGGTATCGCTCTGGGGCCAACGTCCTGACTTTC
CDR3: CASSLEGTGTSGGYRSGANVLTF
D: TRBD2
size: many
V: TRBV5-1
J: TRBJ2-6

DNA: TGTGCCAGTAGGAAGGGGACAGGAGATGGCTACACCTTC
CDR3: CASRKGTGDGYTF
D: TRBD1
size: few
V: TRBV19
J: TRBJ1-2